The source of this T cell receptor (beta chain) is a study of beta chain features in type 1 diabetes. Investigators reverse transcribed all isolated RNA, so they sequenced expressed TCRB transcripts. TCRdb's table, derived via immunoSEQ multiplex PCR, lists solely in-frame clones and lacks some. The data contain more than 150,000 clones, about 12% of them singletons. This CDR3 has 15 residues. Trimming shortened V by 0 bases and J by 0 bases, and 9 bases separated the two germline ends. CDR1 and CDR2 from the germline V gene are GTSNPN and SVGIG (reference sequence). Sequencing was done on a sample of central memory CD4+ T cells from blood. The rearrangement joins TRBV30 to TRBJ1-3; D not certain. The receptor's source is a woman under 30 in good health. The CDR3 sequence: CAWSVRRSSGNTIYF. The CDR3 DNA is TGTGCCTGGAGTGTACGGAGAAGCTCTGGAAACACCATATATTTT.